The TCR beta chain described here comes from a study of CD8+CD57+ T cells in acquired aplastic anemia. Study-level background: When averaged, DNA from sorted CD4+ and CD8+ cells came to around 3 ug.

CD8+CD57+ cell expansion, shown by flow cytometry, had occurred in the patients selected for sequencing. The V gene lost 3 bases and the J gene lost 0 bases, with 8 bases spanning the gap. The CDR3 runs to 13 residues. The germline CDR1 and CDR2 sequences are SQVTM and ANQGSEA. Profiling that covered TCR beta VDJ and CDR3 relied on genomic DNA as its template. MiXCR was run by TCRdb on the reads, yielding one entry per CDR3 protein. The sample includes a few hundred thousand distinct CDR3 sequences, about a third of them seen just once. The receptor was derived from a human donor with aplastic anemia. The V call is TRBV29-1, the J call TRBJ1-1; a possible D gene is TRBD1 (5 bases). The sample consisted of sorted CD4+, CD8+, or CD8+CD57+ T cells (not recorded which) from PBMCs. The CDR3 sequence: CSVDVTVNTEAFF. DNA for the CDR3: TGCAGCGTTGACGTGACAGTGAACACTGAAGCTTTCTTT.